This T cell receptor beta chain was recorded in a study of blood T cell repertoires in COVID-19. Study details: Acute-phase and convalescent COVID-19 samples originated in the United States, Italy and Spain.

The germline V gene encodes CDR1 GTSNPN and CDR2 SVGIG (reference sequence). After removal of 0 bases from V and 9 bases from J, the junction contained 1 base not matched to a gene. This CDR3 is 14 amino acids long. Only in-frame clones appear in the TCRdb table, and some are missing; sequencing was by immunoSEQ multiplex PCR. Of about 81,000 clones in the sample, around 88% were seen once. The specimen sequenced was peripheral blood. The source is an elderly woman with acute or convalescent COVID-19. This chain connects TRBV30 to TRBJ1-6; 11 nucleotides align to TRBD1. CDR3: CAWSVGTGGSPLHF. In nucleotides, the CDR3 is TGTGCCTGGAGTGTCGGGACAGGGGGTTCACCCCTCCACTTT.